This note documents a single T cell receptor beta chain sequence. Its antigen is not known. The data stem from a study of beta chain features in type 1 diabetes. Study background: The examined sorted cells totaled fewer than 140 million across samples.

Investigators reverse transcribed all isolated RNA, so they sequenced expressed TCRB transcripts. Generated by immunoSEQ multiplex PCR, the TCRdb table keeps only in-frame clones and is missing some. The table shows just over 450,000 clones, with about 32% occurring only once. The CDR3 totals 12 residues. V was clipped by 5 bases and J by 7 bases, with 9 bases between them. Germline V CDR1 and CDR2: MNHEY, SVGAGI. Study conclusions and caveats: Whether TCRB rearrangement is influenced by HLA type was left unresolved in this analysis.

The receptor's source is a young man in good health. The material sequenced was naive CD4+ T cells from blood. The chain recombines TRBV6-5 with TRBJ1-5; possibly TRBD1 for D (6 bases). The chain's CDR3 is CASSGGLQPQHF. The CDR3 DNA reads as TGTGCCAGCAGTGGGGGCTTGCAGCCCCAGCATTTT.